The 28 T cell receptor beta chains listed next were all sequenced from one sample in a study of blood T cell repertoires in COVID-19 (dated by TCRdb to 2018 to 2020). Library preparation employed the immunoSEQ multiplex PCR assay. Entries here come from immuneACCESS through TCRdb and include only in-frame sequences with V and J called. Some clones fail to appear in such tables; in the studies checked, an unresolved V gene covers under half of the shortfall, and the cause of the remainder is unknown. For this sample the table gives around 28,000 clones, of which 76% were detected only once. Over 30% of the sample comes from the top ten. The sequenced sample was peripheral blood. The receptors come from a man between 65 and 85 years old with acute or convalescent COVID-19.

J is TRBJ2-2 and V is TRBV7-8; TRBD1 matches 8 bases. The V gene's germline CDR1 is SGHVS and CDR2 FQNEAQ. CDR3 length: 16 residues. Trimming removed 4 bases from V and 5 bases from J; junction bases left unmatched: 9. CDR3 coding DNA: TGTGCCAGCAGCTATAGGACAGGGACGGGAACCGGGGAGCTGTTTTTT. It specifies CASSYRTGTGTGELFF.

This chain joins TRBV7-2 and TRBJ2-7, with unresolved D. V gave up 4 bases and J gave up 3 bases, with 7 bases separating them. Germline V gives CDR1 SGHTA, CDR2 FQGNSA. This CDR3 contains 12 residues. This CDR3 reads CASSSQNYEQYF. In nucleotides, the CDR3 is TGTGCCAGCAGCTCACAAAACTACGAGCAGTACTTC.

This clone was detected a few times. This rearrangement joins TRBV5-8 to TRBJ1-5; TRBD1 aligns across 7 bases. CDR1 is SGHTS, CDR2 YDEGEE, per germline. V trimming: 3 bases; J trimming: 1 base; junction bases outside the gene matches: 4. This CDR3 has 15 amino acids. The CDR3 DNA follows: TGTGCCAGCAGCTCACAGGGGACGAGCAATCAGCCCCAGCATTTT. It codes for CASSSQGTSNQPQHF.

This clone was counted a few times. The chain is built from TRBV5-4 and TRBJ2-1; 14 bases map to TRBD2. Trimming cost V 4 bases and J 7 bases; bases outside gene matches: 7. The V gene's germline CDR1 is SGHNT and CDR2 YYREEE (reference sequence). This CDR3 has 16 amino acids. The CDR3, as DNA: TGTGCCAGCAGCAAGGGACTAGCGGGAGAGGGGAATGAGCAGTTCTTC. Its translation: CASSKGLAGEGNEQFF.

CDR3: CASSLRGGGVEETQYF. Written as DNA, the CDR3 is TGTGCCAGCAGTTTAAGAGGGGGGGGCGTGGAAGAGACCCAGTACTTC. The gene calls are TRBV28 and TRBJ2-5; D possibly corresponds to TRBD2 (7 bases). This CDR3 is 16 amino acids long. V lost 2 bases and J 3 bases, leaving 16 bases between the germline ends. The V gene's germline CDR1 is MDHEN and CDR2 SYDVKM.

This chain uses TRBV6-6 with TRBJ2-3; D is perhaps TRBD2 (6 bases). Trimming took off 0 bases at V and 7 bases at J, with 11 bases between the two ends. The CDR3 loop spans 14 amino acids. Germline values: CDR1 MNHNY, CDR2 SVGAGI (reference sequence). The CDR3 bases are TGTGCCAGCAGTTACTCCCAGACTAGTAATACGCAGTATTTT. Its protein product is CASSYSQTSNTQYF.

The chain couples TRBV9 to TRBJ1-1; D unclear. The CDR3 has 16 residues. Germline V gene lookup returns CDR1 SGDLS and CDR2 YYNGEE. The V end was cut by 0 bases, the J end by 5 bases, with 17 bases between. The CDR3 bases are TGTGCCAGCAGCGTAGGGACGGGGTCGGTCGAGACTGAAGCTTTCTTT. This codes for CASSVGTGSVETEAFF.

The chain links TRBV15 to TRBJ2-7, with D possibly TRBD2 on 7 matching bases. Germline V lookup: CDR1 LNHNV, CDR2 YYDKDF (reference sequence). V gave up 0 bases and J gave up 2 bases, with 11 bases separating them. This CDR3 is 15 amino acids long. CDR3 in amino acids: CATSRDGGGPYEQYF. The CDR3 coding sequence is TGTGCCACCAGCAGAGATGGGGGGGGCCCCTACGAGCAGTACTTC.

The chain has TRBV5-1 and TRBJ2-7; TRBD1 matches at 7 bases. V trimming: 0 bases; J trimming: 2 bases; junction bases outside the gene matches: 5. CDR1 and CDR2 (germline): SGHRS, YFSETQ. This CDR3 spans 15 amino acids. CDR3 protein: CASSLEGTEPYEQYF. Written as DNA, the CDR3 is TGCGCCAGCAGCTTGGAAGGGACAGAACCCTACGAGCAGTACTTC.

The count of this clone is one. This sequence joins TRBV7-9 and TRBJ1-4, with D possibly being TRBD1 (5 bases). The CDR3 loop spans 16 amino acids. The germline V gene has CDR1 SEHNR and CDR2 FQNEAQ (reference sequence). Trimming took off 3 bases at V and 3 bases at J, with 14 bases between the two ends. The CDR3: CASSLLSQGANEKLFF. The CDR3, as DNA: TGTGCCAGCAGCTTGCTTTCGCAGGGTGCTAATGAAAAACTGTTTTTT. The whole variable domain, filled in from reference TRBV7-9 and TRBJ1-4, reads DTGVSQNPRHKITKRGQNVTFRCDPISEHNRLYWYRQTLGQGPEFLTYFQNEAQLEKSRLLSDRFSAERPKGSFSTLEIQRTEQGDSAMYLCASSLLSQGANEKLFFGSGTQLSVL.

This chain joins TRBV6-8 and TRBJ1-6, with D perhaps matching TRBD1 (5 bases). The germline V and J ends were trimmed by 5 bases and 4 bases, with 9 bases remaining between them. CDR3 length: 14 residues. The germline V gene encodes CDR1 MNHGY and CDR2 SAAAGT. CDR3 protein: CASSAGTYNSPLHF. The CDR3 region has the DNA TGTGCCAGCAGTGCCGGGACTTATAATTCACCCCTCCACTTT.

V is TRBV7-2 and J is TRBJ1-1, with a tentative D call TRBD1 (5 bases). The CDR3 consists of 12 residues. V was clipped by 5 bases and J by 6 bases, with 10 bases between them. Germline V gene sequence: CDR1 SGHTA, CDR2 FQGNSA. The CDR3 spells CASSQGPSEAFF. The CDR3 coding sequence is TGTGCCAGCAGCCAGGGCCCCTCTGAAGCTTTCTTT.

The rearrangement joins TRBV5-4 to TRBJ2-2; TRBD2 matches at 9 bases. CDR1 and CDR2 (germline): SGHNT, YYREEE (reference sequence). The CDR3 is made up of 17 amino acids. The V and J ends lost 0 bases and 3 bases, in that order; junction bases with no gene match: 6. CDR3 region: CASSLGGVAGDTGELFF. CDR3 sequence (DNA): TGTGCCAGCAGCTTGGGTGGCGTAGCGGGGGACACCGGGGAGCTGTTTTTT.

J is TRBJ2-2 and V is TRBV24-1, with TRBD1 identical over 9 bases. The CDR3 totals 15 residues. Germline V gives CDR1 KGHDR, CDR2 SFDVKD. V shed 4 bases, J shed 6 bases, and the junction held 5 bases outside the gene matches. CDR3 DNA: TGTGCCACCAGTGAAAGCCGGACAGGGGCCGGGGAGCTGTTTTTT. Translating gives CATSESRTGAGELFF.

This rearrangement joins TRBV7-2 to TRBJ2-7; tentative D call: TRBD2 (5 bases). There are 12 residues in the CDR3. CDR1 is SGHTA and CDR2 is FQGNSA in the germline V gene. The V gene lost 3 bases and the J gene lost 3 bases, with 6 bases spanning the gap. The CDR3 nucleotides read TGTGCCAGCAGCTTCGGGGACTACGAGCAGTACTTC. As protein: CASSFGDYEQYF.

CDR3 coding DNA: TGCGCCAGCAGCTTGTGGAGGGCCGATAATTCACCCCTCCACTTT. Residues: CASSLWRADNSPLHF. J is TRBJ1-6 and V is TRBV5-1; D is undetermined. Germline CDR1 SGHRS, CDR2 YFSETQ. The V end lost 1 base, the J end lost 5 bases, and 10 bases lay between the germline ends. This CDR3 has 15 residues.

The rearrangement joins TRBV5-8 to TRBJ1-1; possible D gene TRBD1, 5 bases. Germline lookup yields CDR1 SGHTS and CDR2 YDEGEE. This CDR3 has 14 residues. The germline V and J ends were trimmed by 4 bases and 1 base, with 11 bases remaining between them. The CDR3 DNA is TGTGCCAGCAGCCGACGCACAGGGAACACTGAAGCTTTCTTT. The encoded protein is CASSRRTGNTEAFF. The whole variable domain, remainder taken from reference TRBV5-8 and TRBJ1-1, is EAGVTQSPTHLIKTRGQQATLRCSPISGHTSVYWYQQALGLGLQFLLWYDEGEERNRGNFPPRFSGRQFPNYSSELNVNALELEDSALYLCASSRRTGNTEAFFGQGTRLTVV.

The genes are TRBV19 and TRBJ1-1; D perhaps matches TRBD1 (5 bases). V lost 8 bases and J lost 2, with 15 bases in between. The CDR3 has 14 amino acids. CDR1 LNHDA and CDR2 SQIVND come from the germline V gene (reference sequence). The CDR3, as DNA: TGTGCCAGTCAAAATTGGGGCAGCAACACTGAAGCTTTCTTT. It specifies CASQNWGSNTEAFF.

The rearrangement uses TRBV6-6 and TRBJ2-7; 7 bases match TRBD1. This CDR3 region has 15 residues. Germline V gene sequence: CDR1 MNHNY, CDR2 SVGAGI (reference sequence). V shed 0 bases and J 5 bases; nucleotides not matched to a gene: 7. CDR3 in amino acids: CASSYSTGWVHEQYF. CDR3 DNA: TGTGCCAGCAGTTACTCGACAGGGTGGGTCCACGAGCAGTACTTC.

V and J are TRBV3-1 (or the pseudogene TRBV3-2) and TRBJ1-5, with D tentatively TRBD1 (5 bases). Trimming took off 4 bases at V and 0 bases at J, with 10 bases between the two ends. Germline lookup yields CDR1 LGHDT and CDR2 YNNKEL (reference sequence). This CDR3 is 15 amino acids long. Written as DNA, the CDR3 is TGTGCCAGCAGCCTCGGACAACTTAGCAATCAGCCCCAGCATTTT. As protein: CASSLGQLSNQPQHF.

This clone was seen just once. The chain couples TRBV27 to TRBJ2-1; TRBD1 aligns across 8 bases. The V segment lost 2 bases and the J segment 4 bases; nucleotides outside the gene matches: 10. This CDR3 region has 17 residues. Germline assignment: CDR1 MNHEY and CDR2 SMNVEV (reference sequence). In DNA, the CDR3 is TGTGCCAGCAGTTTAGGGTTCCGGGACAGGAGATACAATGAGCAGTTCTTC. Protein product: CASSLGFRDRRYNEQFF.

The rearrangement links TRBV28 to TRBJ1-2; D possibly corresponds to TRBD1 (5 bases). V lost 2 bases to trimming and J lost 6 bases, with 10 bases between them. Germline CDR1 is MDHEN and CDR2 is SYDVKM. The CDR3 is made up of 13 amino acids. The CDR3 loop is CASSLPSRDGYTF. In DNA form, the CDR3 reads TGTGCCAGCAGTTTACCCTCCAGGGATGGCTACACCTTC.

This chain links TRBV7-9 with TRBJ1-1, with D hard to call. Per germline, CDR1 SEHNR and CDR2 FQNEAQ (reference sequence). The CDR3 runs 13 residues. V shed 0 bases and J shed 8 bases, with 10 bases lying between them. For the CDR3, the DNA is TGTGCCAGCAGCTTAGCCTCTACCGGGGAAGCTTTCTTT. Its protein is CASSLASTGEAFF. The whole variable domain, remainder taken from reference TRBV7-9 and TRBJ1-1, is DTGVSQNPRHKITKRGQNVTFRCDPISEHNRLYWYRQTLGQGPEFLTYFQNEAQLEKSRLLSDRFSAERPKGSFSTLEIQRTEQGDSAMYLCASSLASTGEAFFGQGTRLTVV.

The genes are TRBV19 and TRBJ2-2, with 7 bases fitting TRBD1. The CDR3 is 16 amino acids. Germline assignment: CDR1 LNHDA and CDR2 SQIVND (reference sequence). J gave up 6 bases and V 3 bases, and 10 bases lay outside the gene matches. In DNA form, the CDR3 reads TGTGCCAGTAGTATCGTTACAGGGGCACCCTCCGGGGAGCTGTTTTTT. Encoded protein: CASSIVTGAPSGELFF.

The CDR3 reads CASSLYGPNTRGTAANVLTF. The CDR3 DNA reads TGTGCCAGCAGCTTATATGGGCCGAACACCAGGGGGACGGCGGCCAACGTCCTGACTTTC. V and J are TRBV7-3 and TRBJ2-6, with 7 bases lining up with TRBD1. The J segment lost 6 bases and the V segment lost 2 bases, leaving 19 bases of the junction unmatched. This CDR3 has 20 amino acids. Germline V gives CDR1 SGHTA, CDR2 FQGTGA. Looking up the rest from reference TRBV7-3 and TRBJ2-6 gives the full variable domain: GAGVSQTPSNKVTEKGKYVELRCDPISGHTALYWYRQSLGQGPEFLIYFQGTGAADDSGLPNDRFFAVRPEGSVSTLKIQRTERGDSAVYLCASSLYGPNTRGTAANVLTFGAGSRLTVL.

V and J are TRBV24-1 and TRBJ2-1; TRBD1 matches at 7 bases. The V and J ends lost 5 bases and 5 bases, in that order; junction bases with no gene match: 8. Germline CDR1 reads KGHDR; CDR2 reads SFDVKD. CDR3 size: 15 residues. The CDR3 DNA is TGTGCCACCAGTGTACCTAGAGGGGGCCACAATGAGCAGTTCTTC. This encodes CATSVPRGGHNEQFF.

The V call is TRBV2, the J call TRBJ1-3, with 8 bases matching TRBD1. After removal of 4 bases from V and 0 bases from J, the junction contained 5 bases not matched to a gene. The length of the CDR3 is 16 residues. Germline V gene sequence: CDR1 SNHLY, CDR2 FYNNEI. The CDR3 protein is CASSGQGFPSGNTIYF. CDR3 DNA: TGTGCCAGCAGTGGACAGGGGTTTCCCTCTGGAAACACCATATATTTT. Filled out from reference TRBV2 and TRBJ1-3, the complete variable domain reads EPEVTQTPSHQVTQMGQEVILRCVPISNHLYFYWYRQILGQKVEFLVSFYNNEISEKSEIFDDQFSVERPDGSNFTLKIRSTKLEDSAMYFCASSGQGFPSGNTIYFGEGSWLTVV.

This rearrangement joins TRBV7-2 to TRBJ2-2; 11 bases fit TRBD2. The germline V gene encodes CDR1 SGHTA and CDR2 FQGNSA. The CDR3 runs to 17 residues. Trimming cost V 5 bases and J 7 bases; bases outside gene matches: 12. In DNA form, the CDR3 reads TGTGCCAGCAGCAGAACCACTAGCGGGAGTACTGGCGGGGAGCTGTTTTTT. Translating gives CASSRTTSGSTGGELFF.